Each of the 29 T cell receptor beta chains below was sequenced from the same sample in a study of graft-versus-host responses after intestinal transplantation. No cognate antigen is known for these TCRs. The assay was immunoSEQ multiplex PCR, and TCRdb's table has in-frame clones only and misses some. The sample includes fewer than 120,000 clones, 90% to 95% of them seen just once. The sequenced sample was unstimulated CD8+ T cells sorted from spleen or lymph node cells, obtained before intestinal transplant. The receptors originated from a human donor who received an intestinal transplant.

On this clone: One end of the junction does not line up with germline, which may come from a read error. The V gene is TRBV7-3, the J gene TRBJ2-6; the match to TRBD1 covers 11 bases. The CDR3 extends over 14 amino acids. Germline V gives CDR1 SGHTA, CDR2 FQGTGA. The CDR3 loop is CASSPGTGGNVLTF. The CDR3 nucleotides read TGTGCCAGCAGCCCAGGGACAGGGGGCAACGTCCTGACTTTC.

This clone was observed once. J is TRBJ2-2 and V is TRBV27, with D uncertain. V shed 2 bases and J shed 5 bases, with 6 bases lying between them. The CDR3 is made up of 13 amino acids. Germline V gene data show CDR1 as MNHEY and CDR2 as SMNVEV (reference sequence). CDR3 nucleotides: TGTGCCAGCAGTTTACTGGGAACCGGGGAGCTGTTTTTT. It specifies CASSLLGTGELFF.

CDR3 bases: TGTGCCAGCAGTTACTCCTCAGGGTTCGTGAACACTGAAGCTTTCTTT. Its translation: CASSYSSGFVNTEAFF. The gene calls are TRBV6-5 and TRBJ1-1; a possible D gene is TRBD1 (5 bases). Germline-derived CDR1 and CDR2 are MNHEY and SVGAGI. The CDR3 sequence is 16 residues long. Trimming cost V 0 bases and J 0 bases, with 11 bases left between them.

The chain carries TRBV11-2 and TRBJ1-5; TRBD1 might be the D (5 bases). This CDR3 region has 15 residues. Germline CDR1 reads SGHAT; CDR2 reads FQNNGV. V was cut by 1 base and J by 3 bases, with 10 bases left in between. In DNA, the CDR3 is TGTGCCAGCAGCTTAGCTGGGACGGTCAATCAGCCCCAGCATTTT. Protein product: CASSLAGTVNQPQHF.

CDR3 sequence reads: CASNPSGRAIDTQYF. CDR3 DNA sequence: TGTGCCAGCAATCCTAGCGGGAGGGCAATCGATACGCAGTATTTT. The chain carries TRBV2 and TRBJ2-3; 12 positions agree with TRBD2. The V gene end was trimmed by 7 bases and the J gene end by 6 bases; junction bases not matched to a gene: 8. The CDR3 extends over 15 amino acids. Germline V gives CDR1 SNHLY, CDR2 FYNNEI.

The V call is TRBV30, the J call TRBJ2-1; no clear D. Germline-derived CDR1 and CDR2 are GTSNPN and SVGIG (reference sequence). This CDR3 is 15 amino acids long. V was pared by 3 bases and J by 2 bases, with 14 bases between. CDR3 region: CAWSHSSTTYNEQFF. The CDR3 DNA follows: TGTGCCTGGAGCCACAGTAGCACCACCTACAATGAGCAGTTCTTC.

This clone appeared a single time. The chain couples TRBV6-1 to TRBJ1-5; D may be TRBD1 (6 bases). The V gene lost 1 base and the J gene lost 0 bases, with 16 bases spanning the gap. CDR3 length: 18 residues. CDR1 and CDR2 (germline): MNHNS, SASEGT. The CDR3 region is CASSEVETGVYSNQPQHF. In DNA form, the CDR3 reads TGTGCCAGCAGTGAAGTCGAGACAGGAGTATATAGCAATCAGCCCCAGCATTTT.

The chain's CDR3 is CSVLGGGYNEQFF. CDR3 nucleotides: TGCAGCGTATTAGGCGGGGGATACAATGAGCAGTTCTTC. The chain employs TRBV29-1 and TRBJ2-1, with TRBD2 identical over 7 bases. This CDR3 spans 13 amino acids. Germline loops: CDR1 SQVTM, CDR2 ANQGSEA. V trimming: 6 bases; J trimming: 4 bases; junction bases outside the gene matches: 6.

The chain joins TRBV6-5 to TRBJ1-1, with D tentatively TRBD1 (5 bases). Germline lookup yields CDR1 MNHEY and CDR2 SVGAGI. V shed 5 bases and J shed 0 bases, with 13 bases lying between them. CDR3 length: 15 amino acids. The CDR3 DNA follows: TGTGCCAGCAGTCTCACCGGGACGCTGAACACTGAAGCTTTCTTT. As protein: CASSLTGTLNTEAFF.

CDR3 DNA sequence: TGTGCCAGCAGCTGGGGGGCCCGGTCCCACGAGCAGTACTTC. Translating it yields CASSWGARSHEQYF. The chain has TRBV7-9 and TRBJ2-7; D may match TRBD1 or TRBD2 (6 bases each). There are 14 residues in the CDR3. The ends were cut back, 4 bases at V and 5 bases at J, with 15 bases in the middle. CDR1 SEHNR and CDR2 FQNEAQ come from the germline V gene (reference sequence).

V is TRBV4-2 and J is TRBJ2-5, with D maybe TRBD1 (5 bases). There are 14 residues in the CDR3. The V gene's germline CDR1 is LGHNA and CDR2 YNFKEQ. V was shortened by 0 bases and J by 2 bases, with 7 bases between the two germline ends. This CDR3 is CASSQEAGQETQYF. The CDR3 coding sequence is TGTGCCAGCAGCCAAGAGGCAGGGCAAGAGACCCAGTACTTC.

This chain links TRBV19 with TRBJ2-1; 12 bases fit TRBD2. V trimming: 3 bases; J trimming: 5 bases; junction bases outside the gene matches: 2. The CDR3 extends over 15 amino acids. The germline V gene has CDR1 LNHDA and CDR2 SQIVND (reference sequence). The CDR3 region is CASSIGLAGNNEQFF. In nucleotides, the CDR3 is TGTGCCAGTAGTATCGGACTAGCGGGAAACAATGAGCAGTTCTTC.

The rearrangement links TRBV30 to TRBJ1-4; D is unresolved. CDR1 and CDR2 from the germline V gene are GTSNPN and SVGIG (reference sequence). This CDR3 comprises 14 residues. V lost 5 bases and J lost 5, with 15 bases in between. CDR3 loop: CAWDKGNSNEKLFF. The CDR3 DNA sequence: TGTGCCTGGGACAAGGGTAACAGCAATGAAAAACTGTTTTTT.

This chain links TRBV9 with TRBJ2-3; 9 bases agree with TRBD2. From germline, CDR1 is SGDLS and CDR2 YYNGEE. The V and J ends lost 3 bases and 5 bases, in that order; junction bases with no gene match: 10. This CDR3 contains 16 residues. The CDR3 DNA reads TGTGCCAGCAGCGCCTTAGCGGGAGTCGGTTTAGATACGCAGTATTTT. Translated, it gives CASSALAGVGLDTQYF.

The chain uses TRBV27 and TRBJ1-2, with 8 bases matching TRBD1. CDR1 and CDR2 from the germline V gene are MNHEY and SMNVEV (reference sequence). The CDR3 loop spans 12 amino acids. The ends lost 5 bases at V and 8 bases at J; junction bases unmatched: 4. The CDR3 DNA sequence: TGTGCCAGCAGTGTGGCAGGGGGCGGCTACACCTTC. Its translation is CASSVAGGGYTF.

The V gene is TRBV6-5, the J gene TRBJ2-7, with D perhaps matching TRBD1 (6 bases). Germline V gene lookup returns CDR1 MNHEY and CDR2 SVGAGI. V gave up 6 bases and J gave up 3 bases, with 18 bases separating them. There are 15 residues in the CDR3. DNA of the CDR3: TGTGCCAGCAGCCCGACCAGGGGTACGCTCTACGAGCAGTACTTC. It encodes CASSPTRGTLYEQYF.

The chain has TRBV5-1 and TRBJ2-7; no clear D gene. With 3 bases removed from V and 0 bases from J, the gap between germline ends came to 10 bases. From germline, CDR1 is SGHRS and CDR2 YFSETQ. The CDR3 contains 14 residues. The CDR3 loop is CASSSGSYSYEQYF. DNA of the CDR3: TGCGCCAGCAGCTCCGGGTCCTACTCCTACGAGCAGTACTTC.

This chain uses TRBV18 with TRBJ2-5, with TRBD2 matching 15 bases. The CDR3 runs 17 residues. Trimming at V came to 6 bases and at J to 5 bases, leaving 10 bases not matched to a gene. The germline CDR1 and CDR2 sequences are KGHSH and LQKENI. The CDR3 reads CASSHGLAGGPVETQYF. DNA of the CDR3: TGTGCCAGCTCCCACGGACTAGCGGGAGGGCCGGTTGAGACCCAGTACTTC. The full variable domain, completed using reference TRBV18 and TRBJ2-5, is NAGVMQNPRHLVRRRGQEARLRCSPMKGHSHVYWYRQLPEEGLKFMVYLQKENIIDESGMPKERFSAEFPKEGPSILRIQQVVRGDSAAYFCASSHGLAGGPVETQYFGPGTRLLVL.

DNA of the CDR3: TGTGCCAGCAGCCCTCGACTAGCGGGTAAAGAGACCCAGTACTTC. Amino acid sequence: CASSPRLAGKETQYF. V gene TRBV13 combines with J gene TRBJ2-5, with 10 bases lining up with TRBD2. Germline V gives CDR1 PRHDT, CDR2 FYEKMQ (reference sequence). The CDR3 sequence is 15 residues long. V lost 5 bases and J lost 3; bases outside the gene matches: 6.

This clone occurred a few times. The gene calls are TRBV4-2 and TRBJ2-5; D possibly corresponds to TRBD1 (5 bases). The CDR3 extends over 15 amino acids. V gave up 1 base and J gave up 5 bases, with 14 bases separating them. Per the germline V gene, CDR1 is LGHNA and CDR2 is YNFKEQ. The CDR3 DNA reads as TGTGCCAGCAGCCAAGCAGGGTCCTACGGGGAGACCCAGTACTTC. Residues: CASSQAGSYGETQYF.

The chain uses TRBV6-5 and TRBJ1-1, with 7 bases identical to TRBD1. Germline V lookup: CDR1 MNHEY, CDR2 SVGAGI. The CDR3 has 14 amino acids. J gave up 11 bases and V 0 bases, and 9 bases lay outside the gene matches. CDR3 in DNA: TGTGCCAGCAGTTACTCGCGGGCAGGGGGAGAGGCTTTCTTT. It yields the protein CASSYSRAGGEAFF.

The chain carries TRBV7-9 and TRBJ2-1; D not certain. This CDR3 comprises 13 residues. V lost 5 bases, J lost 9 bases, and 14 bases lay in between. Germline CDR1 and CDR2: SEHNR and FQNEAQ (reference sequence). CDR3 in DNA: TGTGCCAGCAGCCCCCCCCTCGGATTTGAGCAGTTCTTC. It yields the protein CASSPPLGFEQFF.

The rearrangement uses TRBV6-1 and TRBJ1-5, with D possibly TRBD1 on 5 matching bases. The CDR3 totals 14 residues. Germline CDR1 is MNHNS and CDR2 is SASEGT. V was clipped by 6 bases and J by 5 bases, with 14 bases between them. The CDR3 sequence is CASRLALGDQPQHF. CDR3 sequence (DNA): TGTGCCAGCAGGTTGGCTTTAGGGGATCAGCCCCAGCATTTT.

The genes are TRBV19 and TRBJ2-1, with 7 nucleotides matching TRBD2. The germline CDR1 and CDR2 sequences are LNHDA and SQIVND (reference sequence). The V and J ends lost 7 bases and 5 bases, in that order; junction bases with no gene match: 17. CDR3 size: 17 residues. The CDR3 reads CASTSLVAGQVNNEQFF. In nucleotides, the CDR3 is TGTGCCAGTACCTCCTTGGTAGCGGGTCAGGTGAACAATGAGCAGTTCTTC.

The V gene is TRBV7-8, the J gene TRBJ1-2, with no clear D. The CDR3 sequence is 14 residues long. Germline V gene lookup returns CDR1 SGHVS and CDR2 FQNEAQ. Trimming took 5 bases from V and 4 from J, leaving 14 bases between them. CDR3 sequence (DNA): TGTGCCAGCAGCCCGACCGGCGCGGGCTATGGCTACACCTTC. It encodes CASSPTGAGYGYTF.

The CDR3 loop reads CASSLVAADYEQYF. The CDR3 DNA sequence: TGCGCCAGCAGCTTGGTGGCTGCGGACTACGAGCAGTACTTC. The chain uses TRBV5-1 and TRBJ2-7; D gene uncertain. V was clipped by 0 bases and J by 3 bases, with 10 bases between them. This CDR3 spans 14 amino acids. Germline V gene data show CDR1 as SGHRS and CDR2 as YFSETQ.

The CDR3: CASSEGQWLREQYF. The CDR3 DNA sequence: TGCGCCAGCAGTGAAGGTCAGTGGTTGCGGGAGCAGTACTTC. The chain uses TRBV10-1 and TRBJ2-7; no definite D call. CDR1 and CDR2 (germline): WNHNN, SYGVQD (reference sequence). Between the trimmed V and J ends, which lost 3 bases and 7 bases, there was a span of 16 bases. The CDR3 extends over 14 amino acids.

The CDR3 spells CASSLGNREFF. In DNA, the CDR3 is TGTGCCAGCAGCTTAGGGAACAGGGAGTTCTTC. The chain employs TRBV7-9 and TRBJ2-1, with D maybe TRBD1 (6 bases). Germline loops: CDR1 SEHNR, CDR2 FQNEAQ (reference sequence). The CDR3 consists of 11 residues. The V and J ends lost 1 base and 14 bases respectively, with 9 bases between them.

The chain carries TRBV27 and TRBJ2-3, with TRBD2 matching 11 bases. The CDR3 has 16 amino acids. Per the germline V gene, CDR1 is MNHEY and CDR2 is SMNVEV (reference sequence). Germline trimming cut 5 bases from V and 6 bases from J; bases unmatched to any gene: 10. The CDR3 bases are TGTGCCAGCAGTCCCTTCCCTAGCGGGAGGCGGGATACGCAGTATTTT. Its translation is CASSPFPSGRRDTQYF.